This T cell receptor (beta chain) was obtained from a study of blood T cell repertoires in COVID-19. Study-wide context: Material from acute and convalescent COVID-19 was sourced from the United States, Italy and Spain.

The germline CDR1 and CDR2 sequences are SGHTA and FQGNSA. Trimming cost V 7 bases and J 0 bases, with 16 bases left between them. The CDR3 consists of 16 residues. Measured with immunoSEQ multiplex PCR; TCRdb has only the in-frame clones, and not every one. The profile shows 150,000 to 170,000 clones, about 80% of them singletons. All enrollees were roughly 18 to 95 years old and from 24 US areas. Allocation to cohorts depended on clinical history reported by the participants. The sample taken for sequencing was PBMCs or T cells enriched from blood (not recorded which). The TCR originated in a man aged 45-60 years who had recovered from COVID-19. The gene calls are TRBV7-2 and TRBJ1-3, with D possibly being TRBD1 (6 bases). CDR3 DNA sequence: TGTGCCAGCACCCCAGACAGGCAGTTCTCTGGAAACACCATATATTTT. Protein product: CASTPDRQFSGNTIYF.